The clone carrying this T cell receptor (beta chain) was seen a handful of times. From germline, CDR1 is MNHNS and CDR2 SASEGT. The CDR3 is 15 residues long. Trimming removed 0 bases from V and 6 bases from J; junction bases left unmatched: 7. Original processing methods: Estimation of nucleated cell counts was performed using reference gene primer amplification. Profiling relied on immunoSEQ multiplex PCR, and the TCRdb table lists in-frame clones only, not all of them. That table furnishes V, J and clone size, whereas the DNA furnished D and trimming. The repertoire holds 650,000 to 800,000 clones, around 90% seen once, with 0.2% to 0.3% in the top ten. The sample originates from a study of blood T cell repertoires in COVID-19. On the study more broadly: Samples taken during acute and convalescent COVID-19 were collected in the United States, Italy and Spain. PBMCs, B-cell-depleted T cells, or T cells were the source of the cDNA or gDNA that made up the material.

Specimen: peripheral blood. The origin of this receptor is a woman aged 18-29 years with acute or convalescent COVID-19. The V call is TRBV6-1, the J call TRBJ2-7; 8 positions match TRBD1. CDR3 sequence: CASSEAPGTGGEQYF. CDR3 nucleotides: TGTGCCAGCAGTGAAGCCCCCGGGACAGGAGGCGAGCAGTACTTC.